This T cell receptor beta chain appears in the sequencing data of a study of T cells after yellow fever vaccination. This clonotype was picked up many times. Study-wide points: A small share of clonotypes appeared in both CD4 and CD8 compartments. Abundant clonotypes (contaminants from the bulk population) could be present in FACS-sorted repertoires. Researchers report a weaker secondary response that nonetheless peaked faster, day 5 versus 15.

Trimming shortened V by 6 bases and J by 2 bases, and 12 bases separated the two germline ends. This CDR3 has 14 amino acids. TCRdb called the 5' RACE reads again in MiXCR, with one record for every CDR3 protein. The data hold approximately 96,000 distinct CDR3 sequences, with 8% to 10% observed a single time. The specimen comprised CD8+ T cells not binding an NS4B(214-222) dextramer, sorted from PBMCs, sampled less than 18 days after the first yellow fever vaccination. The source is a man between 18 and 29 years old who received the YFV17D yellow fever vaccine. This sequence joins TRBV12-3 or TRBV12-4 and TRBJ2-3, with TRBD2 as a possible D gene (6 bases). This CDR3 reads CASSPGLITDTQYF. CDR3 nucleotide sequence: TGTGCCAGCAGCCCGGGACTTATCACAGATACGCAGTATTTT.